Sequencing of this T cell receptor beta chain was carried out in a study of cytomegalovirus exposure and HLA in healthy donors. Study details: The study placed 80% to 90% of its 398 genotyped donors in the Caucasian-associated ancestry cluster. Findings of the study overall: The listing of 150 to 200 TCR beta chains classed them as cytomegalovirus-associated.

CDR3 length equals 15 residues. CDR1 is KGHSH and CDR2 is LQKENI in the germline V gene. J gave up 4 bases and V 4 bases, and 6 bases lay outside the gene matches. The PCR contained 60 Vbeta and 13 Jbeta primers. Only in-frame clones appear in the TCRdb table, and some are missing; sequencing was by immunoSEQ multiplex PCR. The repertoire holds about 140,000 clones, with 75% to 85% as singletons. About this clone: Its antigen is not known.

Each donor was healthy, and each was a bone marrow donor. The chain employs TRBV18 and TRBJ2-1; the match to TRBD2 covers 8 bases. This TCR was sampled from a man aged 50-60 years in good health and CMV-seronegative. The sequencing sample was made of PBMCs. The CDR3 here is CASSLYSGDYNEQFF. CDR3 bases: TGTGCCAGCTCACTATATAGCGGGGATTACAATGAGCAGTTCTTC.